The 8 T cell receptor beta chains below all came from one sample that was sequenced in a study of regulatory dendritic cells for organ transplantation. Measured with immunoSEQ multiplex PCR; TCRdb has only the in-frame clones, and not every one. The table includes 30,000 to 40,000 clones, 70% to 90% detected once. Sequencing was done on a sample of naive CD4+ T cells from blood. Subset: CD45RA+ naive T cells. These TCRs come from a human donor in good health.

The V and J genes are TRBV7-9 and TRBJ1-1; TRBD1 aligns across 7 bases. Germline V gene lookup returns CDR1 SEHNR and CDR2 FQNEAQ (reference sequence). The J segment lost 7 bases and the V segment lost 4 bases, leaving 9 bases of the junction unmatched. The CDR3 contains 14 residues. The CDR3 spells CASSSRQGNDEAFF. The CDR3 nucleotides read TGTGCCAGCAGCTCACGACAGGGAAACGATGAAGCTTTCTTT. The variable domain in full, with the rest retrieved from reference TRBV7-9 and TRBJ1-1, is DTGVSQNPRHKITKRGQNVTFRCDPISEHNRLYWYRQTLGQGPEFLTYFQNEAQLEKSRLLSDRFSAERPKGSFSTLEIQRTEQGDSAMYLCASSSRQGNDEAFFGQGTRLTVV.

The rearrangement links TRBV4-1 to TRBJ2-5, with D tentatively TRBD1 (5 bases). Looked up from germline, CDR1 is MGHRA and CDR2 is YSYEKL. The germline V and J ends were trimmed by 5 bases and 5 bases, with 27 bases remaining between them. The CDR3 runs 18 residues. CDR3 sequence: CASSDTTSDGHFAETQYF. The CDR3 coding sequence is TGCGCCAGCAGCGACACTACATCTGACGGACATTTTGCGGAGACCCAGTACTTC.

V gene TRBV18 combines with J gene TRBJ1-1, with D uncertain. Trimming left V 2 bases short and J 6 bases short, with 10 bases between. This CDR3 contains 13 residues. CDR1 and CDR2 from the germline V gene are KGHSH and LQKENI. The CDR3 DNA is TGTGCCAGCTCACCAACCTTGGCGGCTGAAGCTTTCTTT. Encoded protein: CASSPTLAAEAFF.

The J gene is TRBJ1-2, the V gene TRBV6-5; no clear D gene. There are 16 residues in the CDR3. V was clipped by 1 base and J by 0 bases, with 12 bases between them. Per germline, CDR1 MNHEY and CDR2 SVGAGI. In nucleotides, the CDR3 is TGTGCCAGCAGTTACTGGGCCCTGCCCTCTAACTATGGCTACACCTTC. Protein sequence: CASSYWALPSNYGYTF.

The CDR3 here is CASTSPGLRSGANVLTF. The CDR3 bases are TGTGCCAGCACCTCCCCGGGGCTTCGTAGTGGGGCCAACGTCCTGACTTTC. The chain employs TRBV7-2 and TRBJ2-6; D may be TRBD1 or TRBD2 (5 bases each). The V and J ends lost 7 bases and 3 bases respectively, with 19 bases between them. The CDR3 length is 17 residues. The germline CDR1 and CDR2 sequences are SGHTA and FQGNSA. The entire variable domain, with the rest obtained from reference TRBV7-2 and TRBJ2-6, is as follows: GAGVSQSPSNKVTEKGKDVELRCDPISGHTALYWYRQSLGQGLEFLIYFQGNSAPDKSGLPSDRFSAERTGGSVSTLTIQRTQQEDSAVYLCASTSPGLRSGANVLTFGAGSRLTVL.

This chain connects TRBV6-5 to TRBJ2-4; D remains ambiguous. Germline V gene data show CDR1 as MNHEY and CDR2 as SVGAGI. The CDR3 has 14 residues. The V end lost 7 bases, the J end lost 5 bases, and 15 bases lay between the germline ends. Written as DNA, the CDR3 is TGTGCCAGCAACAAAGACCCCCGGGAAAACATTCAGTACTTC. Translated, it gives CASNKDPRENIQYF.

The DNA for the CDR3 is TGTGCCAGCAGTTATACAGTGATCTCCTACAATGAGCAGTTCTTC. Translating it yields CASSYTVISYNEQFF. This chain uses TRBV6-6 with TRBJ2-1; D is unresolved. Trimming took off 3 bases at V and 0 bases at J, with 9 bases between the two ends. The CDR3 has 15 residues. The germline V gene has CDR1 MNHNY and CDR2 SVGAGI (reference sequence).

The J gene is TRBJ1-1, the V gene TRBV4-3; TRBD1 might be the D (5 bases). The CDR3 consists of 16 residues. Germline loops: CDR1 LGHNA, CDR2 YSLEER. The germline V and J ends were trimmed by 2 bases and 2 bases, with 15 bases remaining between them. This chain's CDR3 is CASSQLGRRDNTEAFF. Here the CDR3 DNA reads TGCGCCAGCAGCCAACTCGGACGGCGGGACAACACTGAAGCTTTCTTT.